The 18 T cell receptor beta chains below were found in one sample sequenced in a study of blood T cells in healthy people across ages (dated by TCRdb to the mid-2010s). The library was generated by 5' RACE. Data came from an Illumina HiSeq 2500. A second roughly 6 to 12 cycle PCR used a sample-barcoded 5' primer and a J-beta primer mix. TCRdb's own reprocessing of the public reads used fastp at Q25 and MiXCR and kept productive beta chains. Rows merge per CDR3 protein into single entries with the most common DNA and genes. The table for this sample lists some 750,000 distinct CDR3 sequences; 22% of them were counted only once. 22% of the sample goes to the ten largest clones. The sequenced material came from blood. The receptors were gathered from a man aged 65-85 years in good health.

The CDR3 region is CATQTGGVETQYF. The DNA for the CDR3 is TGTGCCACCCAGACAGGGGGCGTAGAGACCCAGTACTTC. This chain joins TRBV24-1 and TRBJ2-5, with 10 bases identical to TRBD1. The CDR3 is made up of 13 amino acids. The ends lost 9 bases at V and 4 bases at J; junction bases unmatched: 4. The germline V gene encodes CDR1 KGHDR and CDR2 SFDVKD.

The chain carries TRBV3-1 and TRBJ2-7; D unclear. V lost 0 bases and J 0 bases, leaving 9 bases between the germline ends. This CDR3 is 15 amino acids long. The V gene's germline CDR1 is LGHDT and CDR2 YNNKEL (reference sequence). The CDR3 reads CASSQEQRLSYEQYF. The DNA of the CDR3 is TGTGCCAGCAGCCAAGAACAGCGTCTCTCCTACGAGCAGTACTTC.

The chain links TRBV5-5 to TRBJ1-2, with TRBD1 matching 9 bases. This CDR3 contains 13 residues. Per germline, CDR1 SGHKS and CDR2 YYEKEE (reference sequence). V dropped 3 bases and J dropped 6; count of bases not matched to a gene: 3. DNA for the CDR3: TGTGCCAGCAGCTCCTGGACAGGGGATGGCTACACCTTC. The encoded protein is CASSSWTGDGYTF. The whole variable domain, filled in from reference TRBV5-5 and TRBJ1-2, reads DAGVTQSPTHLIKTRGQQVTLRCSPISGHKSVSWYQQVLGQGPQFIFQYYEKEERGRGNFPDRFSARQFPNYSSELNVNALLLGDSALYLCASSSWTGDGYTFGSGTRLTVV.

Only a few counts were recorded for this clonotype. This rearrangement joins TRBV28 to TRBJ1-5; 10 bases agree with TRBD1. The V segment lost 6 bases and the J segment 9 bases; nucleotides outside the gene matches: 8. CDR3 length: 14 amino acids. CDR1 MDHEN and CDR2 SYDVKM come from the germline V gene. CDR3 loop: CASREPDRGVPQHF. The CDR3, as DNA: TGTGCCAGCAGAGAACCGGACAGGGGGGTGCCCCAGCATTTT.

V gene TRBV6-5 combines with J gene TRBJ1-2, with TRBD1 matching over 7 bases. Germline CDR1 is MNHEY and CDR2 is SVGAGI. The CDR3 contains 12 residues. V gave up 5 bases and J gave up 6 bases; unmatched junction bases: 3. The CDR3 sequence: CASSRGTDGYTF. The CDR3 coding sequence is TGTGCCAGCAGTCGGGGGACAGATGGCTACACCTTC.

This clonotype was observed a handful of times. The chain has TRBV12-3 or TRBV12-4 and TRBJ2-3; 8 nucleotides agree with TRBD2. The junction had 9 bases not matched to a gene; V was cut back by 5 bases and J by 5 bases. The CDR3 runs to 15 residues. DNA of the CDR3: TGTGCCAGCAGTGCCTCAGCGCTAGCGGGAGATACGCAGTATTTT. It specifies CASSASALAGDTQYF.

V and J are TRBV12-3 or TRBV12-4 and TRBJ1-4, with TRBD1 matching 10 bases. Unmatched junction bases numbered 1, after V lost 3 bases and J lost 6 bases. The length of the CDR3 is 14 residues. The CDR3 sequence is CASSFGTGDEKLFF. The CDR3 coding sequence is TGTGCCAGCAGTTTCGGGACAGGGGATGAAAAACTGTTTTTT.

J is TRBJ2-1 and V is TRBV27, with 14 bases lining up with TRBD2. CDR1 MNHEY and CDR2 SMNVEV come from the germline V gene (reference sequence). CDR3 length equals 16 residues. V lost 5 bases, J lost 7 bases, and 7 bases stayed unmatched. As DNA, the CDR3 is TGTGCCAGCAGTGCCTGGGGACTAGCGGGGGAGAATGAGCAGTTCTTC. Translation gives CASSAWGLAGENEQFF.

The chain joins TRBV10-2 to TRBJ1-4; D call uncertain. The CDR3 covers 13 residues. Germline-derived CDR1 and CDR2 are WSHSY and SAAADI. V was clipped by 6 bases and J by 10 bases, with 15 bases between them. The CDR3 DNA sequence: TGCGCCAGCAGCTTTCAGGAGGGTGGAAAACTGTTTTTT. The encoded protein is CASSFQEGGKLFF.

This chain links TRBV11-2 with TRBJ2-5, with D unclear. The J call is doubtful: the DNA matches TRBJ2-7 better. Looked up from germline, CDR1 is SGHAT and CDR2 is FQNNGV. The CDR3 length is 13 residues. As DNA, the CDR3 is TGTGCCAGCAGCTTAGAACAGACCTACGAGCAGTACTTC. Its protein is CASSLEQTYEQYF.

The chain carries TRBV6-2 or TRBV6-3 and TRBJ2-5; D may be TRBD2 (5 bases). Germline V CDR1 and CDR2: MNHEY, SVGEGT. V lost 3 bases and J 11 bases, leaving 10 bases between the germline ends. This CDR3 contains 11 residues. CDR3: CASSYAGEQYF. The CDR3 bases are TGTGCCAGCAGTTATGCTGGGGAGCAGTACTTC.

The chain uses TRBV5-1 and TRBJ2-3, with TRBD2 matching over 14 bases. Germline lookup yields CDR1 SGHRS and CDR2 YFSETQ. Losses at the gene ends were 7 bases for V and 0 bases for J; bases not matched to a gene: 7. The CDR3 totals 17 residues. CDR3 residues: CASSYGLAGGSTDTQYF. The CDR3 DNA is TGCGCCAGCTCCTACGGACTAGCGGGGGGAAGCACAGATACGCAGTATTTT.

This clonotype was seen a few times. This chain links TRBV5-1 with TRBJ2-1; no clear D. The end of the DNA aligns better with TRBJ2-7, so the J call may be wrong. Germline CDR1 reads SGHRS; CDR2 reads YFSETQ. The CDR3 runs 15 residues. This CDR3 is CASSPRLLNSYEQYF. The DNA for the CDR3 is TGCGCCAGCAGCCCGCGACTTCTAAACTCCTACGAGCAGTACTTC.

The chain is built from TRBV6-5 and TRBJ2-1; possibly TRBD1 for D (6 bases). Germline V gene sequence: CDR1 MNHEY, CDR2 SVGAGI. V gave up 5 bases and J gave up 7 bases, with 21 bases separating them. The CDR3 runs 16 residues. The CDR3, as DNA: TGTGCCAGCAGTCCGTCCACGTTTTACAGGGATAATGAGCAGTTCTTC. It translates to CASSPSTFYRDNEQFF.

The chain carries TRBV2 and TRBJ2-3; D remains ambiguous. CDR1 is SNHLY and CDR2 is FYNNEI in the germline V gene. The CDR3 runs 13 residues. Trimming took off 4 bases at V and 2 bases at J, with 7 bases between the two ends. CDR3 loop: CASSGIYTDTQYF. Here the CDR3 DNA reads TGTGCCAGCAGTGGGATTTACACAGATACGCAGTATTTT.

The genes are TRBV24-1 and TRBJ2-3; D might be TRBD2 (5 bases). The CDR3 totals 13 residues. Looked up from germline, CDR1 is KGHDR and CDR2 is SFDVKD. V lost 4 bases, J lost 2 bases, and 6 bases lay in between. Here the CDR3 reads CATSDGVTDTQYF. The CDR3 DNA follows: TGTGCCACCAGTGACGGGGTCACAGATACGCAGTATTTT.

The V gene is TRBV6-6, the J gene TRBJ1-2; no clear D gene. Germline values: CDR1 MNHNY, CDR2 SVGAGI (reference sequence). V was trimmed by 2 bases and J by 8 bases, leaving 9 bases between them. The CDR3 runs to 12 residues. The CDR3 coding sequence is TGTGCCAGCAGTTACGAGGGTTTGGGCTACACCTTC. Amino acids: CASSYEGLGYTF.

The genes are TRBV15 and TRBJ1-2; TRBD1 matches 7 bases. This CDR3 region has 14 residues. In germline, CDR1 is LNHNV, CDR2 YYDKDF (reference sequence). The junction had 2 bases not matched to a gene; V was cut back by 2 bases and J by 2 bases. In nucleotides, the CDR3 is TGTGCCACCAGCAGAAACAGGGGAAACTATGGCTACACCTTC. As protein: CATSRNRGNYGYTF. Filled out from reference TRBV15 and TRBJ1-2, the complete variable domain reads DAMVIQNPRYQVTQFGKPVTLSCSQTLNHNVMYWYQQKSSQAPKLLFHYYDKDFNNEADTPDNFQSRRPNTSFCFLDIRSPGLGDTAMYLCATSRNRGNYGYTFGSGTRLTVV.